These T cell receptor beta chains were read from a single sample in a study of T cells in narcolepsy. Produced via immunoSEQ multiplex PCR; TCRdb's table is partial and in-frame only. Of fewer than 40,000 clones in the sample, 84% were seen once. The sequenced material came from CD45RA- memory CD4+ T cells from PBMCs. Receptors were obtained from a human donor with narcolepsy. CDR3s include the opening cysteine and the closing phenylalanine or tryptophan. The D gene is left open where the match is weak.

d_gene: TRBD1; j_gene: TRBJ2-2; v_gene: TRBV5-4; CDR3aa: CASSSGTGVTGELFF; CDR3nt: TGTGCCAGCAGCTCCGGGACAGGGGTCACCGGGGAGCTGTTTTTT
d_gene: TRBD1; j_gene: TRBJ1-2; v_gene: TRBV11-3; CDR3aa: CASSRGQENYGYTF; CDR3nt: TGTGCCAGCAGCAGGGGACAGGAGAACTATGGCTACACCTTC
d_gene: NA; j_gene: TRBJ1-5; v_gene: TRBV5-6; CDR3aa: CASSLDGRINQPQHF; CDR3nt: TGTGCCAGCAGCTTGGACGGGCGGATCAATCAGCCCCAGCATTTT
d_gene: NA; j_gene: TRBJ2-1; v_gene: TRBV18; CDR3aa: CASSPPGTSGYNEQFF; CDR3nt: TGTGCCAGCTCACCACCAGGAACAAGCGGGTACAATGAGCAGTTCTTC
d_gene: TRBD1; j_gene: TRBJ1-4; v_gene: TRBV28; CDR3aa: CASTPGTGGSKLFF; CDR3nt: TGTGCCAGCACACCCGGGACAGGGGGGAGTAAACTGTTTTTT
d_gene: NA; j_gene: TRBJ2-3; v_gene: TRBV7-2; CDR3aa: CASSQRQGGSTDTQYF; CDR3nt: TGTGCCAGCAGCCAGCGTCAGGGGGGGAGCACAGATACGCAGTATTTT
d_gene: NA; j_gene: TRBJ2-2; v_gene: TRBV7-2; CDR3aa: CASSLDRRAGTGGTGELFF; CDR3nt: TGTGCCAGCAGCTTAGATAGGAGGGCGGGCACGGGCGGCACCGGGGAGCTGTTTTTT
d_gene: NA; j_gene: TRBJ1-6; v_gene: TRBV7-2; CDR3aa: CASSLAGGPNSPLHF; CDR3nt: TGTGCCAGCAGCTTAGCCGGGGGGCCCAATTCACCCCTCCACTTT
d_gene: TRBD2; j_gene: TRBJ2-1; v_gene: TRBV28; CDR3aa: CASSSLPGTSGGTYNEQFF; CDR3nt: TGTGCCAGCAGTTCCCTCCCCGGGACTAGCGGGGGAACCTACAATGAGCAGTTCTTC
d_gene: NA; j_gene: TRBJ1-4; v_gene: TRBV7-9; CDR3aa: CASSSDVFEVVEKLFF; CDR3nt: TGTGCCAGCAGTTCGGACGTCTTTGAGGTTGTGGAAAAACTGTTTTTT